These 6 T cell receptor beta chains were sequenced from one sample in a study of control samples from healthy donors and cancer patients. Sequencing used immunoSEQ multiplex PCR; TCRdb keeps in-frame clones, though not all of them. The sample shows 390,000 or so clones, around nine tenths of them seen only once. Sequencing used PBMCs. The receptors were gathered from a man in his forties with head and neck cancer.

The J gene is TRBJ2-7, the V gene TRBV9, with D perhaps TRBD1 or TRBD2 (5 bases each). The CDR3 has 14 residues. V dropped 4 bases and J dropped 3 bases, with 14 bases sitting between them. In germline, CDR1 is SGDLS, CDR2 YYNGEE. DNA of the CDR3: TGTGCCAGCAGCTACGGGGACCGAGACTACGAGCAGTACTTC. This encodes CASSYGDRDYEQYF.

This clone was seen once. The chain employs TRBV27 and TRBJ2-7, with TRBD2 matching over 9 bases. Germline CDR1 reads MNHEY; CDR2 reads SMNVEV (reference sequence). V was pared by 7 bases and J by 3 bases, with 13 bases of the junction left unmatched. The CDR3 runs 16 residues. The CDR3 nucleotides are TGTGCCAGCAATCGAGCGGGAGGCCGGGCAGGCTACGAGCAGTACTTC. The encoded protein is CASNRAGGRAGYEQYF.

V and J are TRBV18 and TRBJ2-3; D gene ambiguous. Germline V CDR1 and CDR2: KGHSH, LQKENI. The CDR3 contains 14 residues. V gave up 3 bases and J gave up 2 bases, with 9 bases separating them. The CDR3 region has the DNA TGTGCCAGCTCACCCGAGCGTTACACAGATACGCAGTATTTT. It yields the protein CASSPERYTDTQYF. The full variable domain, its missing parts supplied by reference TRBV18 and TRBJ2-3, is NAGVMQNPRHLVRRRGQEARLRCSPMKGHSHVYWYRQLPEEGLKFMVYLQKENIIDESGMPKERFSAEFPKEGPSILRIQQVVRGDSAAYFCASSPERYTDTQYFGPGTRLTVL.

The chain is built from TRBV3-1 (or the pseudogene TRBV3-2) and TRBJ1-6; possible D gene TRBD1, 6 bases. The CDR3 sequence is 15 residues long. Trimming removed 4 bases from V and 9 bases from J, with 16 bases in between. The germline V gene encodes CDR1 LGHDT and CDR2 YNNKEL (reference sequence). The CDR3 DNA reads TGTGCCAGCAGCCCCTCGGGGGAGGGGGGTTCACCCCTCCACTTT. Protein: CASSPSGEGGSPLHF.

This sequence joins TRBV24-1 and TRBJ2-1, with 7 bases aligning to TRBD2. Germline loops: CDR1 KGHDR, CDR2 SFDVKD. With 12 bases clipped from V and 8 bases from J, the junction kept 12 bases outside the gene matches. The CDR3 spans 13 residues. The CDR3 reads CASSGGGRDEQFF. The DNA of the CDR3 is TGTGCCTCCTCCGGGGGAGGGCGGGATGAGCAGTTCTTC.

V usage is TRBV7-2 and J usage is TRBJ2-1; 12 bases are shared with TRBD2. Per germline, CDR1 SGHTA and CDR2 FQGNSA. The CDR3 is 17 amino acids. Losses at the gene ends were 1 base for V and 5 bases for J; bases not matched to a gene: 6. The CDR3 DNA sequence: TGTGCCAGCAGCTTAGAAATCCTAGCGGGGGGGCACAATGAGCAGTTCTTC. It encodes CASSLEILAGGHNEQFF.